This is a list of T cell receptor beta chains from one sample in a study of post-analysis software for immune sequencing data. TCRdb reprocessed the PCR reads via MiXCR and lists one record per CDR3 protein. The data hold about 820,000 distinct CDR3 sequences, with 53% observed a single time. The sequenced sample was blood. The receptor source for this set is a girl aged 5-17 years with multiple sclerosis. CDR3s include the opening cysteine and the closing phenylalanine or tryptophan. A D gene is named only where the DNA matches it firmly. Part of the rows lack a size; the others show once, few, many or a class for expanded clones.

TRBV7-2	TRBD1	TRBJ2-1	NA	CASSFTGDGTQFF	TGTGCCAGCAGCTTTACAGGGGACGGGACCCAGTTCTTC
TRBV28	NA	TRBJ2-1	few	CASSSPSQEQFF	TGTGCCAGCAGTTCCCCATCCCAAGAGCAGTTCTTC
TRBV3-1	NA	TRBJ2-1	NA	CASSPGVGTYNEQFF	TGTGCCAGCAGCCCCGGGGTGGGCACCTACAATGAGCAGTTCTTC
TRBV3-1	TRBD2	TRBJ2-1	few	CASSRLAGGGQQFF	TGTGCCAGCAGCCGACTAGCGGGAGGGGGACAGCAGTTCTTC
TRBV29-1	TRBD1	TRBJ1-1	NA	CSAGDRGRAEAFF	TGCAGCGCAGGGGACAGGGGGCGGGCTGAAGCTTTCTTT
TRBV5-1	TRBD1	TRBJ2-3	NA	CASSSQGATDTQYF	TGCGCCAGCAGCTCACAGGGGGCCACAGATACGCAGTATTTT
TRBV5-1	NA	TRBJ2-1	NA	CASSLLYADLSSYSEQFF	TGCGCCAGCAGCTTGTTATACGCGGATCTGAGCTCCTACAGTGAGCAGTTCTTC
TRBV20-1	TRBD1	TRBJ2-7	NA	CSATQTGGSSYEQYF	TGCAGTGCAACGCAAACAGGGGGTAGCAGCTACGAGCAGTACTTC
TRBV12-3/TRBV12-4	NA	TRBJ2-7	few	CASSLAPDYSSYEQYF	TGTGCCAGCAGTTTGGCTCCTGATTACAGCTCCTACGAGCAGTACTTC
TRBV10-3	TRBD1	TRBJ1-2	few	CAISEFRQGRGYTF	TGTGCCATCAGTGAATTTCGACAGGGTAGAGGCTACACCTTC
TRBV29-1	TRBD1	TRBJ1-2	NA	CSVEDGTVPSGYGYTF	TGCAGCGTTGAAGATGGGACAGTTCCGTCGGGGTATGGCTACACCTTC